Shown below are 21 T cell receptor beta chains from a single sample sequenced in a study of early T cells in non-severe SARS-CoV-2 infection. TCRdb passed the 5' RACE reads through MiXCR, listing each CDR3 protein once. The table lists tens of thousands of distinct CDR3 sequences, approximately 10% of them singletons. Sequencing was performed on whole blood, taken at baseline. These receptors originate from an adult who was a healthcare worker with PCR-confirmed SARS-CoV-2 infection or an uninfected control (not recorded which).

This clonotype showed up just once. The J gene is TRBJ2-1, the V gene TRBV3-1, with 7 bases aligning to TRBD1. The germline gives CDR1 LGHDT, CDR2 YNNKEL (reference sequence). J was trimmed by 4 bases and V by 5 bases; bases with no gene match: 11. CDR3 length equals 16 residues. CDR3 nucleotides: TGTGCCAGCAGCTTAAACCGGGACAGACGGTACAATGAGCAGTTCTTC. This encodes CASSLNRDRRYNEQFF.

The rearrangement joins TRBV11-2 to TRBJ1-1; possibly TRBD1 for D (5 bases). This CDR3 is 14 amino acids long. Trimming removed 3 bases from V and 5 bases from J, with 13 bases in between. Germline-derived CDR1 and CDR2 are SGHAT and FQNNGV. The CDR3 DNA follows: TGTGCCAGCAGCTTCGGGGCGCGGGGTACTGAAGCTTTCTTT. Protein product: CASSFGARGTEAFF.

The genes are TRBV20-1 and TRBJ2-5; 8 bases match TRBD2. This CDR3 contains 15 residues. CDR1 and CDR2 from the germline V gene are DFQATT and SNEGSKA (reference sequence). The ends lost 5 bases at V and 7 bases at J; junction bases unmatched: 15. The CDR3 loop is CSAPPSGGPKGTQYF. The DNA for the CDR3 is TGCAGTGCTCCTCCCAGCGGGGGCCCGAAAGGGACCCAGTACTTC.

This clonotype has a count of ten or more. The chain carries TRBV18 and TRBJ1-1; a weak D match, TRBD1 (5 bases). CDR1 and CDR2 from the germline V gene are KGHSH and LQKENI. CDR3 length: 16 residues. V lost 0 bases, J lost 3 bases, and 14 bases lay in between. CDR3 sequence reads: CASSPPEGWPDTEAFF. CDR3 coding DNA: TGTGCCAGCTCACCACCGGAGGGGTGGCCGGACACTGAAGCTTTCTTT. The complete variable domain, with remaining parts taken from reference TRBV18 and TRBJ1-1, reads NAGVMQNPRHLVRRRGQEARLRCSPMKGHSHVYWYRQLPEEGLKFMVYLQKENIIDESGMPKERFSAEFPKEGPSILRIQQVVRGDSAAYFCASSPPEGWPDTEAFFGQGTRLTVV.

This chain connects TRBV4-1 to TRBJ1-2; maybe TRBD1 (5 bases). Germline V gene data show CDR1 as MGHRA and CDR2 as YSYEKL. The CDR3 has 16 residues. Deletions cut 1 base from V and 3 bases from J, with 15 bases between. The CDR3 spells CASSQVVTAEYYGYTF. The CDR3 DNA is TGCGCCAGCAGCCAAGTAGTGACAGCGGAATACTATGGCTACACCTTC.

At least ten counts were recorded for this clonotype. The chain uses TRBV18 and TRBJ2-1; no clear D gene. The germline gives CDR1 KGHSH, CDR2 LQKENI. This CDR3 spans 11 amino acids. The V end was cut by 8 bases, the J end by 8 bases, with 10 bases between. CDR3 protein: CASTYLDEQFF. The CDR3 nucleotides are TGTGCCAGCACCTACTTGGATGAGCAGTTCTTC.

The V and J genes are TRBV12-3 or TRBV12-4 and TRBJ2-7; D ambiguous. This CDR3 region has 13 residues. V dropped 3 bases and J dropped 6 bases, with 12 bases sitting between them. Here the CDR3 reads CASSLVGFGEQYF. The CDR3 region has the DNA TGTGCCAGCAGTTTGGTGGGTTTCGGCGAGCAGTACTTC.

V is TRBV7-8 and J is TRBJ2-3; 7 bases are a match to TRBD1. Germline V CDR1 and CDR2: SGHVS, FQNEAQ. The CDR3 runs to 19 residues. V gave up 1 base and J gave up 1 base; unmatched junction bases: 14. As DNA, the CDR3 is TGTGCCAGCAGCTTAGTCTCGACAGGGAGCAAAGTAGGCACAGATACGCAGTATTTT. Its protein product is CASSLVSTGSKVGTDTQYF.

In its sample, this clonotype was seen a few times. V gene TRBV12-3 or TRBV12-4 combines with J gene TRBJ2-1, with TRBD2 matching 13 bases. The CDR3 runs to 17 residues. The J segment lost 5 bases and the V segment lost 4 bases, leaving 8 bases of the junction unmatched. The DNA for the CDR3 is TGTGCCAGCAGTTCCCGACTAGCGGGGGGCCACAACAATGAGCAGTTCTTC. Protein sequence: CASSSRLAGGHNNEQFF.

The V and J genes are TRBV29-1 and TRBJ2-5, with D possibly matching TRBD1 (5 bases). Trimming removed 1 base at V and 4 bases at J, with 13 bases between. The length of the CDR3 is 14 residues. Germline CDR1 SQVTM, CDR2 ANQGSEA. CDR3 sequence: CSVEGMWGRETQYF. The CDR3 DNA reads as TGCAGCGTTGAAGGGATGTGGGGCCGAGAGACCCAGTACTTC.

The genes are TRBV20-1 and TRBJ1-2, with no clear D. Germline loops: CDR1 DFQATT, CDR2 SNEGSKA (reference sequence). V was pared by 5 bases and J by 6 bases, with 10 bases between. This CDR3 region has 11 residues. CDR3 sequence (DNA): TGCAGTGCTGACCGTCGGGATGGCTACACCTTC. It encodes CSADRRDGYTF.

This chain uses TRBV5-1 with TRBJ1-1; 7 bases are a match to TRBD1. Per germline, CDR1 SGHRS and CDR2 YFSETQ. J gave up 2 bases and V 3 bases, and 7 bases lay outside the gene matches. The CDR3 contains 15 residues. The CDR3 protein is CASSSLRDSNTEAFF. As DNA, the CDR3 is TGCGCCAGCAGCTCGCTCCGGGACAGTAACACTGAAGCTTTCTTT.

This clonotype was observed a handful of times. The rearrangement joins TRBV13 to TRBJ1-2, with D possibly being TRBD1 (6 bases). Germline-derived CDR1 and CDR2 are PRHDT and FYEKMQ (reference sequence). Trimming cost V 5 bases and J 4 bases, with 17 bases left between them. The length of the CDR3 is 15 residues. The CDR3 region is CASSLGTSASYGYTF. The CDR3 DNA follows: TGTGCCAGCAGCCTTGGGACATCAGCGAGCTATGGCTACACCTTC.

V usage is TRBV7-9 and J usage is TRBJ1-1; D might be TRBD1 (6 bases). The CDR3 contains 14 residues. Deletions cut 2 bases from V and 5 bases from J, with 12 bases between. Germline CDR1 is SEHNR and CDR2 is FQNEAQ (reference sequence). The CDR3 loop reads CASSLRGAGTEAFF. DNA for the CDR3: TGTGCCAGCAGCTTACGGGGGGCAGGTACTGAAGCTTTCTTT.

This clonotype showed up just a few times. The chain combines TRBV18 with TRBJ2-2, with D possibly TRBD1 on 5 matching bases. The V end lost 6 bases, the J end lost 1 base, and 6 bases lay between the germline ends. Per the germline V gene, CDR1 is KGHSH and CDR2 is LQKENI. The CDR3 has 13 residues. The CDR3 sequence is CASSDKNTGELFF. The CDR3, as DNA: TGTGCCAGCTCGGACAAGAACACCGGGGAGCTGTTTTTT. Full variable domain (rest looked up from reference TRBV18 and TRBJ2-2): NAGVMQNPRHLVRRRGQEARLRCSPMKGHSHVYWYRQLPEEGLKFMVYLQKENIIDESGMPKERFSAEFPKEGPSILRIQQVVRGDSAAYFCASSDKNTGELFFGEGSRLTVL.

J is TRBJ1-1 and V is TRBV7-6; D is uncertain. The germline gives CDR1 SGHVS, CDR2 FNYEAQ. The CDR3 covers 15 residues. V shed 5 bases and J shed 1 base, with 14 bases lying between them. Here the CDR3 reads CASSHLWAGNTEAFF. The CDR3 bases are TGTGCCAGCAGCCATTTATGGGCGGGGAACACTGAAGCTTTCTTT.

This chain connects TRBV6-5 to TRBJ2-6; the D is unclear. Trimming removed 6 bases at V and 4 bases at J, with 10 bases between. The length of the CDR3 is 14 residues. Germline CDR1 reads MNHEY; CDR2 reads SVGAGI. CDR3 sequence: CASRYSSGANVLTF. The CDR3 DNA reads TGTGCCAGCAGATACAGTTCCGGGGCCAACGTCCTGACTTTC.

This clonotype was picked up a small number of times. The rearrangement joins TRBV29-1 to TRBJ1-2; possible D gene TRBD1, 5 bases. The V and J ends lost 0 bases and 3 bases respectively, with 14 bases between them. Germline values: CDR1 SQVTM, CDR2 ANQGSEA. This CDR3 comprises 15 residues. Here the CDR3 DNA reads TGCAGCGTTGAAGATGGAGGGGAGAGGGACTATGGCTACACCTTC. This encodes CSVEDGGERDYGYTF.

CDR3 DNA sequence: TGCAGCGTTGGAGAGGGAGGCTATGGCTACACCTTC. Residues: CSVGEGGYGYTF. The V call is TRBV29-1, the J call TRBJ1-2; D gene ambiguous. The CDR3 contains 12 residues. From germline, CDR1 is SQVTM and CDR2 ANQGSEA. Trimming took off 4 bases at V and 4 bases at J, with 10 bases between the two ends.

V and J are TRBV15 and TRBJ2-1; D remains ambiguous. CDR1 LNHNV and CDR2 YYDKDF come from the germline V gene (reference sequence). V lost 2 bases and J lost 8, with 7 bases in between. This CDR3 has 12 residues. CDR3 in amino acids: CATSRSGDEQFF. The CDR3 nucleotides are TGTGCCACCAGCAGATCGGGCGATGAGCAGTTCTTC.

The chain has TRBV20-1 and TRBJ2-3; the D gene is possibly TRBD2 (6 bases). Trimming took 6 bases from V and 2 from J, leaving 18 bases between them. The germline CDR1 and CDR2 sequences are DFQATT and SNEGSKA (reference sequence). The CDR3 is 15 residues long. In DNA, the CDR3 is TGCAGTGCCATCCCGGGACTTAAAATCACAGATACGCAGTATTTT. Protein: CSAIPGLKITDTQYF.